This T cell receptor beta chain was recovered during a study of OX40 agonist ivuxolimab in advanced cancers. Across the study: All patients had ivuxolimab intravenously every 2 weeks at 0.01 to 10 mg/kg.

The assay was immunoSEQ multiplex PCR, and TCRdb's table has in-frame clones only and misses some. The sample holds about 50,000 clones; more than 85% are singletons and the top ten take 1.5% to 2%. Exclusion of a patient followed from autoimmune disease history or systemic immunosuppression. Looked up from germline, CDR1 is LNHDA and CDR2 is SQIVND (reference sequence). CDR3 size: 12 residues. V shed 5 bases and J shed 7 bases, with 11 bases lying between them. This receptor was obtained from an adult with an advanced solid tumor such as melanoma, head and neck, liver or kidney cancer. The V and J genes are TRBV19 and TRBJ1-2; D might be TRBD1 (6 bases). The material sequenced was CD4+ or CD8+ T cells sorted from blood, taken in a trial of the OX40 agonist ivuxolimab. CDR3 amino acids: CASSHRDGGYTF. CDR3 coding DNA: TGTGCCAGTAGTCACAGGGATGGTGGCTACACCTTC.